The 23 T cell receptor beta chains in this list originate from one sample, sequenced in a study of T cells after yellow fever vaccination. Via MiXCR, TCRdb re-called the 5' RACE reads, giving one row per CDR3 protein. This table holds 180,000 or so distinct CDR3 sequences, 9.5% to 12% found once. The sequencing here drew on CD8+ T cells sorted from PBMCs, taken 15 days after the yellow fever booster vaccination. The receptors shown here come from a man younger than 35 who received the YFV17D yellow fever vaccine.

The chain couples TRBV18 to TRBJ2-7; tentatively, D is TRBD1 or TRBD2 (5 bases each). Trimming took off 4 bases at V and 3 bases at J, with 10 bases between the two ends. The CDR3 has 13 residues. The germline gives CDR1 KGHSH, CDR2 LQKENI. CDR3 sequence (DNA): TGTGCCAGCTCACTATGGGACGGCTACGAGCAGTACGTC. Residues: CASSLWDGYEQYV.

The chain has TRBV10-2 and TRBJ2-5, with D perhaps TRBD1 (6 bases). Germline CDR1 is WSHSY and CDR2 is SAAADI. The length of the CDR3 is 13 residues. Trimming pared 3 bases from V and 4 bases from J, leaving 9 bases between. The CDR3 loop is CASSDPGVETQYF. The CDR3, as DNA: TGCGCCAGCAGTGACCCAGGGGTAGAGACCCAGTACTTC.

This clonotype was counted a few times. This rearrangement joins TRBV29-1 to TRBJ1-2; weak D call: TRBD1 (5 bases). The CDR3 totals 12 residues. CDR1 and CDR2 (germline): SQVTM, ANQGSEA. CDR3 sequence reads: CGGRRGPDGYTF. The CDR3 DNA is TGCGGGGGTCGTAGGGGACCGGACGGCTACACCTTC.

V usage is TRBV7-9 and J usage is TRBJ2-1; D call uncertain. Germline CDR1 reads SEHNR; CDR2 reads FQNEAQ (reference sequence). V shed 0 bases and J shed 8 bases, with 5 bases lying between them. The CDR3 extends over 12 amino acids. The CDR3 nucleotides read TGTGCCAGCAGCTTAGCGCGGTATGAGCAGTTCTTC. Amino acid sequence: CASSLARYEQFF.

J is TRBJ1-6 and V is TRBV9; tentatively, D is TRBD1 (6 bases). The germline gives CDR1 SGDLS, CDR2 YYNGEE. V lost 3 bases and J 4 bases, leaving 17 bases between the germline ends. The CDR3 spans 17 residues. The CDR3 sequence is CASSAQAGGRYNSPLHF. The CDR3 coding sequence is TGTGCCAGCAGCGCCCAGGCGGGGGGCCGGTATAATTCACCCCTCCACTTT.

The chain has TRBV7-6 and TRBJ2-7; a weak D match, TRBD1 (6 bases). Germline-derived CDR1 and CDR2 are SGHVS and FNYEAQ. The CDR3 length is 15 residues. With 3 bases removed from V and 1 base from J, the gap between germline ends came to 13 bases. The CDR3 spells CASSLSRGESYEQYF. CDR3 nucleotide sequence: TGTGCCAGCAGCTTGTCCAGGGGAGAATCCTACGAGCAGTACTTC.

This clonotype was counted between two and nine times. The chain employs TRBV27 and TRBJ1-1, with D maybe TRBD1 (5 bases). V lost 3 bases and J 4 bases, leaving 12 bases between the germline ends. CDR1 and CDR2 from the germline V gene are MNHEY and SMNVEV (reference sequence). CDR3 length equals 14 residues. In nucleotides, the CDR3 is TGTGCCAGCAGTTTCGGCCCAGGGAGCACTGAAGCTTTCTTT. Amino acids: CASSFGPGSTEAFF.

There are a few counts of this clonotype. The chain combines TRBV19 with TRBJ2-2, with D possibly being TRBD2 (5 bases). Germline V gene lookup returns CDR1 LNHDA and CDR2 SQIVND (reference sequence). Trimming cost V 3 bases and J 6 bases, with 11 bases left between them. The CDR3 has 14 amino acids. The CDR3 spells CASSISAFAGELFF. CDR3 bases: TGTGCCAGTAGTATTAGCGCGTTTGCCGGGGAGCTGTTTTTT.

The V call is TRBV7-9, the J call TRBJ1-1; D gene unclear. The ends were cut back, 5 bases at V and 3 bases at J, with 19 bases in the middle. This CDR3 spans 16 amino acids. Germline-derived CDR1 and CDR2 are SEHNR and FQNEAQ (reference sequence). The CDR3 sequence: CASSQAGEHADTEAFF. Written as DNA, the CDR3 is TGTGCCAGCAGCCAAGCGGGAGAACATGCGGACACTGAAGCTTTCTTT.

This clonotype was recorded many times. The chain has TRBV29-1 and TRBJ2-1; D is undetermined. The V and J ends lost 2 bases and 5 bases respectively, with 7 bases between them. CDR3 size: 12 residues. The germline V gene has CDR1 SQVTM and CDR2 ANQGSEA. CDR3 in amino acids: CSVEFGDNEQFF. In DNA form, the CDR3 reads TGCAGCGTTGAATTCGGAGACAATGAGCAGTTCTTC.

V and J are TRBV4-1 and TRBJ2-3, with D maybe TRBD1 (5 bases). Trimming pared 1 base from V and 3 bases from J, leaving 11 bases between. The CDR3 loop spans 15 amino acids. In germline, CDR1 is MGHRA, CDR2 YSYEKL. CDR3 residues: CASSQGGRATDTQYF. CDR3 sequence (DNA): TGCGCCAGCAGCCAAGGGGGCCGAGCTACAGATACGCAGTATTTT.

This clonotype occurred once. The V gene is TRBV15, the J gene TRBJ2-1; D is perhaps TRBD1 (5 bases). From germline, CDR1 is LNHNV and CDR2 YYDKDF (reference sequence). V lost 0 bases and J 0 bases, leaving 9 bases between the germline ends. The CDR3 has 16 amino acids. The CDR3 DNA reads TGTGCCACCAGCAGAGATTTGGACACCTCCTACAATGAGCAGTTCTTC. Its translation is CATSRDLDTSYNEQFF.

This clonotype occurred a few times. V and J are TRBV2 and TRBJ1-6, with D perhaps TRBD1 (5 bases). CDR1 and CDR2 from the germline V gene are SNHLY and FYNNEI. The V and J ends lost 7 bases and 10 bases respectively, with 17 bases between them. The CDR3 runs 14 residues. CDR3 amino acids: CASTRGEVRSPLHF. The CDR3 nucleotides read TGTGCCAGCACCCGAGGGGAAGTTCGGTCACCCCTCCACTTT.

The chain has TRBV10-1 and TRBJ2-2; 11 nucleotides match TRBD1. The V gene's germline CDR1 is WNHNN and CDR2 SYGVQD (reference sequence). The length of the CDR3 is 15 residues. V lost 3 bases to trimming and J lost 6 bases; unmatched junction nucleotides: 3. The CDR3 reads CASSDGQGAPGELFF. The CDR3 DNA reads as TGCGCCAGCAGTGATGGACAGGGGGCACCCGGGGAGCTGTTTTTT.

In this sample, this clonotype turned up a few times. The chain links TRBV29-1 to TRBJ2-3, with TRBD2 matching over 9 bases. J was trimmed by 2 bases and V by 5 bases; bases with no gene match: 5. Germline V gene data show CDR1 as SQVTM and CDR2 as ANQGSEA. The CDR3 has 14 residues. The CDR3 coding sequence is TGCAGCGTTCATCTAGCGGGATACACAGATACGCAGTATTTT. This translates into CSVHLAGYTDTQYF.

The genes are TRBV9 and TRBJ2-7; 12 nucleotides agree with TRBD2. V trimming: 0 bases; J trimming: 5 bases; junction bases outside the gene matches: 3. The length of the CDR3 is 15 residues. Germline V gene lookup returns CDR1 SGDLS and CDR2 YYNGEE. CDR3 amino acids: CASSVASGGANEQYV. In DNA form, the CDR3 reads TGTGCCAGCAGCGTAGCTAGCGGGGGGGCAAACGAGCAGTACGTC.

V usage is TRBV7-9 and J usage is TRBJ1-6; weak D call: TRBD1 (5 bases). Trimming stripped 3 bases from V and 5 bases from J, with 11 bases between. In germline, CDR1 is SEHNR, CDR2 FQNEAQ (reference sequence). The CDR3 covers 15 residues. This CDR3 reads CASSFRTSDNSPLHF. CDR3 in DNA: TGTGCCAGCAGCTTTAGGACATCCGATAATTCACCCCTCCACTTT.

V is TRBV5-1 and J is TRBJ2-6; 8 positions agree with TRBD1. V lost 3 bases and J lost 0; bases outside the gene matches: 5. Germline V CDR1 and CDR2: SGHRS, YFSETQ. This CDR3 is built from 17 residues. The CDR3 coding sequence is TGCGCCAGCAGCTCGACAGGGGTTCTCTCTGGGGCCAACGTCCTGACTTTC. Encoded protein: CASSSTGVLSGANVLTF.

Regarding this clonotype: A read error may account for a junction end that differs from germline. The rearrangement links TRBV27 to TRBJ2-4, with D perhaps TRBD1 (5 bases). This CDR3 comprises 12 residues. Germline V gene data show CDR1 as MNHEY and CDR2 as SMNVEV (reference sequence). This CDR3 reads CASRDSSNLQYF. Written as DNA, the CDR3 is TGTGCCAGCCGTGACAGTTCAAACCTTCAGTACTTC.

This clonotype showed up many times. This rearrangement joins TRBV3-1 to TRBJ2-7; D not certain. Trimming removed 0 bases at V and 0 bases at J, with 6 bases between. CDR1 LGHDT and CDR2 YNNKEL come from the germline V gene (reference sequence). The CDR3 contains 14 residues. CDR3 bases: TGTGCCAGCAGCCAAGAGCCCAGCTCCTACGAGCAGTACTTC. Translation gives CASSQEPSSYEQYF.

This clonotype was counted a few times. This chain links TRBV7-9 with TRBJ2-3; TRBD2 aligns across 14 bases. Germline V gene lookup returns CDR1 SEHNR and CDR2 FQNEAQ (reference sequence). The CDR3 has 19 amino acids. V lost 5 bases and J lost 5; bases outside the gene matches: 15. Here the CDR3 reads CASSLPGLAGAGRLDTQYF. CDR3 nucleotide sequence: TGTGCCAGCAGCCTACCGGGACTAGCGGGGGCCGGCCGATTAGATACGCAGTATTTT. Full variable domain (outside the CDR3, taken from reference TRBV7-9 and TRBJ2-3): DTGVSQNPRHKITKRGQNVTFRCDPISEHNRLYWYRQTLGQGPEFLTYFQNEAQLEKSRLLSDRFSAERPKGSFSTLEIQRTEQGDSAMYLCASSLPGLAGAGRLDTQYFGPGTRLTVL.

This clonotype was detected many times. V is TRBV5-1 and J is TRBJ2-3, with 9 positions matching TRBD2. CDR1 SGHRS and CDR2 YFSETQ come from the germline V gene. V trimming: 2 bases; J trimming: 9 bases; junction bases outside the gene matches: 13. The CDR3 has 16 residues. CDR3 bases: TGCGCCAGCAGCTTACTTGGCGGGGGGGACTTTGGAACGCAGTATTTT. As protein: CASSLLGGGDFGTQYF. Filled out from reference TRBV5-1 and TRBJ2-3, the complete variable domain reads KAGVTQTPRYLIKTRGQQVTLSCSPISGHRSVSWYQQTPGQGLQFLFEYFSETQRNKGNFPGRFSGRQFSNSRSEMNVSTLELGDSALYLCASSLLGGGDFGTQYFGPGTRLTVL.

The rearrangement links TRBV6-6 to TRBJ2-7, with a tentative D call TRBD2 (5 bases). The V end was cut by 0 bases, the J end by 6 bases, with 6 bases between. The germline gives CDR1 MNHNY, CDR2 SVGAGI (reference sequence). The CDR3 has 12 amino acids. CDR3 sequence reads: CASSYSGVEQYV. DNA of the CDR3: TGTGCCAGCAGTTACTCCGGGGTCGAGCAGTACGTC.